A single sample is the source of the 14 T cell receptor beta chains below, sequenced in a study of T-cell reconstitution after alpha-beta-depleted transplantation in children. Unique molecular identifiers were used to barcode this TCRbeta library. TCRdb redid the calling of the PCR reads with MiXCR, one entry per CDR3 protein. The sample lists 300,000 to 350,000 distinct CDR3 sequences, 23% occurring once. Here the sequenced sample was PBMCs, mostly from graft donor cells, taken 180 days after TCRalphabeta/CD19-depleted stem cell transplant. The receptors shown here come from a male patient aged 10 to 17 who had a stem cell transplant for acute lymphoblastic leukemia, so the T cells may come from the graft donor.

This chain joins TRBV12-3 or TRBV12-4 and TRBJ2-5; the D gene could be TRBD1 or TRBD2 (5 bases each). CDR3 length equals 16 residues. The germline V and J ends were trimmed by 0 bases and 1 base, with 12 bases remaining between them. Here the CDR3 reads CASSLAIGGTQETQYF. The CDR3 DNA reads TGTGCCAGCAGTTTAGCGATTGGGGGAACCCAAGAGACCCAGTACTTC.

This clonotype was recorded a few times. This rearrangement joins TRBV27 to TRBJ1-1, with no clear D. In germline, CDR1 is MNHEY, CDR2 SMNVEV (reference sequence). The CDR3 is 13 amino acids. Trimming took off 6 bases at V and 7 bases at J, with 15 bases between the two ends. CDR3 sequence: CASRSFLGVEAFF. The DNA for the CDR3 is TGTGCCAGCAGGAGCTTCCTAGGTGTTGAAGCTTTCTTT.

This chain's CDR3 is CASSEEVYGYTF. The CDR3 DNA is TGTGCCAGCAGCGAAGAGGTCTATGGCTACACCTTC. V is TRBV7-2 and J is TRBJ1-2; D uncertain. Germline-derived CDR1 and CDR2 are SGHTA and FQGNSA. V lost 5 bases and J lost 4, with 8 bases in between. The CDR3 covers 12 residues.

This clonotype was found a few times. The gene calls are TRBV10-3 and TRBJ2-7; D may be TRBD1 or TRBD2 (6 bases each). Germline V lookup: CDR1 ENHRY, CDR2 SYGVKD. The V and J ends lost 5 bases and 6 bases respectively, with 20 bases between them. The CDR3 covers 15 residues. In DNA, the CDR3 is TGTGCCATCAGTCTCGACTTCGGGGGCCTTGGCGAGCAGTACTTC. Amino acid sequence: CAISLDFGGLGEQYF.

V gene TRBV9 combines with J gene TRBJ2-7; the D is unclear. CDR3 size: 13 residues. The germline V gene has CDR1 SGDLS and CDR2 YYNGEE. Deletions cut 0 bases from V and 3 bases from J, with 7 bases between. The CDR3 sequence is CASSVASFYEQYF. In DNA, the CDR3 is TGTGCCAGCAGCGTAGCCTCTTTCTACGAGCAGTACTTC. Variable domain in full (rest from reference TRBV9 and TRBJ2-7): DSGVTQTPKHLITATGQRVTLRCSPRSGDLSVYWYQQSLDQGLQFLIQYYNGEERAKGNILERFSAQQFPDLHSELNLSSLELGDSALYFCASSVASFYEQYFGPGTRLTVT.

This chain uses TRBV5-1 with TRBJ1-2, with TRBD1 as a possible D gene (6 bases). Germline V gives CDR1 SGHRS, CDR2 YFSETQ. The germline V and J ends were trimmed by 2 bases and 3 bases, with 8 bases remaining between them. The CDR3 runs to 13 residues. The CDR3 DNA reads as TGCGCCAGCAGCTTTGGGGGGCACTATGGCTACACCTTC. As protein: CASSFGGHYGYTF.

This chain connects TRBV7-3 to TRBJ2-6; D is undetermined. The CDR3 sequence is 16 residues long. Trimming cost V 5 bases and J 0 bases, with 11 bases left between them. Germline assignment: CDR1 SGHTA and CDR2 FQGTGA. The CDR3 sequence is CASSPHEASGANVLTF. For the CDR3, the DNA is TGTGCCAGCAGCCCACATGAGGCCTCTGGGGCCAACGTCCTGACTTTC.

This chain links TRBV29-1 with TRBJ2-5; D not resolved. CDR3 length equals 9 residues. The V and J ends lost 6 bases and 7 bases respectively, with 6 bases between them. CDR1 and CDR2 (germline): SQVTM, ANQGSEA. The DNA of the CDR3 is TGCAGCGTCTCGATGACCCAGTACTTC. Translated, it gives CSVSMTQYF.

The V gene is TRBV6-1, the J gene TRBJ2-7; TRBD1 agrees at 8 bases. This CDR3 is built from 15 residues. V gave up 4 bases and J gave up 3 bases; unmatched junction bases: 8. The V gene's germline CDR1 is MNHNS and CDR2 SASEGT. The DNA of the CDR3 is TGTGCCAGCAGTGCCAACAGGGGGTCGAGCTACGAGCAGTACTTC. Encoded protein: CASSANRGSSYEQYF.

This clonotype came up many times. CDR3 bases: TGCAGTGCTATTGGCGGCGGGCCCTCCTACGAGCAGTACTTC. It translates to CSAIGGGPSYEQYF. The V gene is TRBV20-1, the J gene TRBJ2-7, with D perhaps TRBD2 (5 bases). V lost 4 bases and J lost 0, with 13 bases in between. The CDR3 length is 14 residues. The germline CDR1 and CDR2 sequences are DFQATT and SNEGSKA (reference sequence).

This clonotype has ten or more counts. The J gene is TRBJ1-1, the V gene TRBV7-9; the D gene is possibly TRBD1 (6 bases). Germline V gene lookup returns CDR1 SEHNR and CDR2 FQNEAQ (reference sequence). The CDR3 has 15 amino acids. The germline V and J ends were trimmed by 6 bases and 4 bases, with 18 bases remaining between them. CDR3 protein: CASRYWGQESTEAFF. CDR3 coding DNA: TGTGCCAGCAGATACTGGGGGCAGGAATCCACTGAAGCTTTCTTT.

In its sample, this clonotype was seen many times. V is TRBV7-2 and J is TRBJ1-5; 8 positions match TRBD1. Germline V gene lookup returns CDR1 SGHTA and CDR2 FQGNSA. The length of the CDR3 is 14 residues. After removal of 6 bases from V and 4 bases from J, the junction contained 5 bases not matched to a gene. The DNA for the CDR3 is TGTGCCAGCAGTTTAAGGACAGGGAATCAGCCCCAGCATTTT. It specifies CASSLRTGNQPQHF. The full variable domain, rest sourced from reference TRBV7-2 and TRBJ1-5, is GAGVSQSPSNKVTEKGKDVELRCDPISGHTALYWYRQSLGQGLEFLIYFQGNSAPDKSGLPSDRFSAERTGGSVSTLTIQRTQQEDSAVYLCASSLRTGNQPQHFGDGTRLSIL.

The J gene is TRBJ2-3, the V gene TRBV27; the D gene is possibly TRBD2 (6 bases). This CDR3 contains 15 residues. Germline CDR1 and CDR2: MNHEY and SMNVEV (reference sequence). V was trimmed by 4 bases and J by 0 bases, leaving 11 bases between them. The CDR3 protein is CASSSGGTSTDTQYF. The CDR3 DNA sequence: TGTGCCAGCAGTTCTGGCGGGACTAGCACAGATACGCAGTATTTT.

The CDR3 DNA reads TGTGCCAGCAGCCCGAGACTAGCGGGAGGCTCTGAGCAGTTCTTC. This translates into CASSPRLAGGSEQFF. The chain couples TRBV7-3 to TRBJ2-1, with 13 positions matching TRBD2. CDR1 and CDR2 from the germline V gene are SGHTA and FQGTGA. The CDR3 has 15 amino acids. Germline trimming cut 5 bases from V and 9 bases from J; bases unmatched to any gene: 7.